These 8 T cell receptor beta chains originate from one sample sequenced in a study of OX40 agonist ivuxolimab in advanced cancers. Sequencing was performed with immunoSEQ multiplex PCR; in TCRdb, only in-frame clones are kept and a portion is missing. This sample carries approximately 40,000 clones, 70% to 90% of them seen once, and the ten largest clones take about a sixth. The sequencing used CD4+ or CD8+ T cells sorted from blood, collected in a trial of the OX40 agonist ivuxolimab. Receptors originate from an adult with an advanced solid tumor such as melanoma, head and neck, liver or kidney cancer.

The chain couples TRBV19 to TRBJ2-2, with 10 bases lining up with TRBD1. The CDR3 covers 16 residues. The V gene end was trimmed by 1 base and the J gene end by 7 bases; junction bases not matched to a gene: 6. Germline V gives CDR1 LNHDA, CDR2 SQIVND (reference sequence). CDR3 loop: CASSIARQGASGELFF. The CDR3 DNA follows: TGTGCCAGTAGTATAGCGCGACAGGGGGCCAGCGGGGAGCTGTTTTTT.

The chain is built from TRBV7-3 and TRBJ2-7, with 8 positions matching TRBD1. The germline CDR1 and CDR2 sequences are SGHTA and FQGTGA. Trimming cost V 2 bases and J 2 bases; bases outside gene matches: 11. CDR3 length: 17 amino acids. CDR3 nucleotides: TGTGCCAGCAGCTTACATCATTTTACAGGGGGAACCTACGAGCAGTACTTC. This sequence encodes CASSLHHFTGGTYEQYF.

The V call is TRBV5-8, the J call TRBJ2-3; D unclear. This CDR3 is built from 13 residues. V lost 9 bases, J lost 1 base, and 12 bases lay in between. Germline CDR1 reads SGHTS; CDR2 reads YDEGEE. The CDR3 coding sequence is TGTGCCACCCCTATGAAACGCACAGATACGCAGTATTTT. Translated: CATPMKRTDTQYF.

This sequence joins TRBV30 and TRBJ2-7; no definite D call. The CDR3 length is 11 residues. V was cut by 0 bases and J by 3 bases, with 3 bases left in between. CDR1 and CDR2 (germline): GTSNPN, SVGIG (reference sequence). The CDR3 sequence: CAWSVLYEQYF. CDR3 bases: TGTGCCTGGAGTGTACTCTACGAGCAGTACTTC.

This clone was found a few times. The chain couples TRBV7-3 to TRBJ1-1, with 7 bases that match TRBD1. V shed 1 base and J 1 base; nucleotides not matched to a gene: 3. This CDR3 is 15 amino acids long. CDR1 is SGHTA, CDR2 FQGTGA, per germline. CDR3 region: CASSLNPGGNTEAFF. In nucleotides, the CDR3 is TGTGCCAGCAGCTTAAACCCAGGGGGGAACACTGAAGCTTTCTTT.

J is TRBJ2-5 and V is TRBV12-5; 10 nucleotides align to TRBD1. V trimming: 1 base; J trimming: 3 bases; junction bases outside the gene matches: 2. Germline V lookup: CDR1 LGHNT, CDR2 FRNRAP. The CDR3 sequence is 15 residues long. CDR3 nucleotides: TGTGCTAGTGGTTTGGGACAGGGGGCAAAAGAGACCCAGTACTTC. Its translation: CASGLGQGAKETQYF.

The CDR3 region is CASSVGGDHQPQHF. CDR3 nucleotides: TGTGCCAGCAGCGTAGGAGGTGATCATCAGCCCCAGCATTTT. The rearrangement uses TRBV9 and TRBJ1-5; no firm D call. Trimming removed 0 bases from V and 5 bases from J, with 9 bases in between. CDR1 SGDLS and CDR2 YYNGEE come from the germline V gene. The CDR3 sequence is 14 residues long.

V is TRBV6-6 and J is TRBJ1-1; no reliable D call. V lost 4 bases and J 6 bases, leaving 12 bases between the germline ends. There are 13 residues in the CDR3. Germline CDR1 MNHNY, CDR2 SVGAGI (reference sequence). The CDR3 DNA reads TGTGCCAGCAGTTCCTCCGTTGACGCTGAAGCTTTCTTT. Its translation: CASSSSVDAEAFF.